This is a list of T cell receptor beta chains from one sample in a study of T cells after yellow fever vaccination. Each CDR3 protein gets one entry after TCRdb re-called the 5' RACE reads with MiXCR. The sample holds 40,000 or so distinct CDR3 sequences, 6.8% seen once. The sample in question was CD8+ T cells not binding an NS4B(214-222) dextramer, sorted from PBMCs, obtained 45 days after the yellow fever booster vaccination. The receptors shown here come from a young man who received the YFV17D yellow fever vaccine. The CDR3 runs from the conserved cysteine through the conserved F or W. The D gene is left open where the match is weak. Only part of the rows carry a size: once, few, many, or a class if the clone is expanded.

D gene	clone size	V gene	J gene	CDR3 protein	CDR3 DNA
TRBD2	few	TRBV20-1	TRBJ2-1	CSASYIAGGWNEQFF	TGCAGTGCTAGTTACATAGCGGGAGGTTGGAATGAGCAGTTCTTC
-	many	TRBV6-1	TRBJ2-1	CASSPPGSYNEQFF	TGTGCCAGCAGTCCACCAGGCTCCTACAATGAGCAGTTCTTC
-	many	TRBV4-3	TRBJ2-1	CASSQEDGAYNEQFF	TGCGCCAGCAGCCAAGAGGACGGGGCCTACAATGAGCAGTTCTTC
TRBD2	few	TRBV14	TRBJ2-1	CASNTTSEPYNEQFF	TGTGCCAGCAACACGACTAGCGAGCCCTACAATGAGCAGTTCTTC
-	many	TRBV7-9	TRBJ2-7	CASSLVQGRDEQYF	TGTGCCAGCAGCTTGGTACAGGGTCGCGACGAGCAGTACTTC
TRBD2	few	TRBV27	TRBJ2-1	CASSLKSGGGYNEQFF	TGTGCCAGCAGTTTAAAGAGCGGGGGGGGCTACAATGAGCAGTTCTTC
-	many	TRBV20-1	TRBJ2-1	CSVTLAKPQQFF	TGCAGTGTCACCTTGGCGAAGCCCCAGCAGTTCTTC
TRBD2	many	TRBV6-1	TRBJ2-7	CASSQLADNYEQYF	TGTGCCAGCAGTCAACTAGCGGATAACTACGAGCAGTACTTC
-	many	TRBV10-1	TRBJ2-1	CASSRQSNEQFF	TGCGCCAGCAGTCGGCAGAGCAATGAGCAGTTCTTC
TRBD1	-	TRBV4-3	TRBJ1-3	CASSQQGTGPGNTIYF	TGCGCCAGCAGCCAACAGGGGACAGGGCCTGGAAACACCATATATTTT
-	many	TRBV7-6	TRBJ2-1	CASSLVVADEQFF	TGTGCCAGCAGCTTAGTAGTTGCCGATGAGCAGTTCTTC
TRBD1	many	TRBV6-1	TRBJ1-5	CASSEGTGGNQPQHF	TGTGCCAGCAGTGAGGGGACAGGGGGCAATCAGCCCCAGCATTTT
TRBD1	-	TRBV5-4	TRBJ2-3	CASSKIPGQGNADTQYF	TGTGCCAGCAGCAAAATTCCGGGACAGGGAAACGCAGATACGCAGTATTTT
-	few	TRBV6-1	TRBJ2-1	CASSKPGQNNEQFF	TGTGCCAGCAGTAAGCCGGGACAAAACAATGAGCAGTTCTTC
-	many	TRBV6-5	TRBJ2-3	CASSYSISTDTQYF	TGTGCCAGCAGTTACTCAATTAGCACAGATACGCAGTATTTT
-	many	TRBV11-2	TRBJ2-1	CASSLWRTTGPDEQFF	TGTGCCAGCAGCTTGTGGAGGACAACAGGGCCCGATGAGCAGTTCTTC
-	many	TRBV7-6	TRBJ2-7	CASSQETTYEQYF	TGTGCCAGCAGCCAAGAGACGACCTACGAGCAGTACTTC
TRBD1	many	TRBV5-1	TRBJ1-1	CASRPTGGTEAFF	TGCGCCAGCAGACCGACAGGGGGCACTGAAGCTTTCTTT
TRBD1	many	TRBV14	TRBJ1-2	CASSPDRGSANYGYTF	TGTGCCAGCAGCCCCGACAGGGGATCAGCTAACTATGGCTACACCTTC
-	-	TRBV3-1	TRBJ2-7	CASSPAPRSAAYEQYF	TGTGCCAGCAGCCCAGCCCCGCGGAGCGCGGCCTACGAGCAGTACTTC
-	many	TRBV10-1	TRBJ2-1	CASSDERDILSSYNEQFF	TGCGCCAGCAGTGATGAGAGGGACATCCTGAGCTCCTACAATGAGCAGTTCTTC
-	many	TRBV14	TRBJ2-1	CASSQEPPFPGNEQFF	TGTGCCAGCAGCCAAGAACCCCCATTCCCGGGAAATGAGCAGTTCTTC
-	many	TRBV9	TRBJ1-1	CASSPRTNTEAFF	TGTGCCAGCAGCCCACGGACAAACACTGAAGCTTTCTTT
-	many	TRBV6-1	TRBJ2-7	CASSAHLGEPYEQYF	TGTGCCAGCAGTGCGCACCTAGGGGAGCCCTACGAGCAGTACTTC
-	many	TRBV27	TRBJ2-5	CASSLYEDQETQYF	TGTGCCAGCAGTTTATACGAGGACCAAGAGACCCAGTACTTC
-	many	TRBV11-2	TRBJ1-1	CASSLGQLEAFF	TGTGCCAGCAGCTTAGGGCAGCTTGAAGCTTTCTTT
-	many	TRBV7-2	TRBJ2-7	CASRDAYEQYF	TGTGCCAGCCGGGACGCCTACGAGCAGTACTTC
-	many	TRBV27	TRBJ2-7	CASSFDRSYEQYF	TGTGCCAGCAGTTTCGACAGGTCCTACGAGCAGTACTTC
-	few	TRBV4-3	TRBJ2-1	CASSQDRSGNEQFF	TGCGCCAGCAGCCAAGATCGGAGCGGCAATGAGCAGTTCTTC
TRBD1	many	TRBV6-5	TRBJ1-2	CASSYRRDRDYGYTF	TGTGCCAGCAGTTACCGAAGGGACAGGGATTATGGCTACACCTTC
TRBD1	many	TRBV27	TRBJ2-2	CACQQGASGELFF	TGTGCCTGCCAACAGGGGGCCTCCGGGGAGCTGTTTTTT